Listed below are T cell receptor beta chains from one sample, sequenced in a study of blood T cell repertoires in COVID-19. Only in-frame clones appear in the TCRdb table, and some are missing; sequencing was by immunoSEQ multiplex PCR. Altogether around 130,000 clones are present, roughly 84% being singletons, with the ten largest covering 3% to 4.5%. Material: PBMCs or T cells enriched from blood (not recorded which). The source of these receptors is a woman under 40 who had recovered from COVID-19. Both conserved end residues are part of each CDR3. A D gene is named only where the DNA matches it firmly. Some rows mark clone size as missing; the rest say once, few, many or name a class of expanded clone.

clone_size,j_call,d_call,v_call,cdr3_aa,cdr3_nt
.,TRBJ2-1,TRBD2,TRBV19,CASSPPTSGIYNEQFF,TGTGCCAGTAGTCCCCCGACTAGCGGGATCTACAATGAGCAGTTCTTC
.,TRBJ2-3,TRBD2,TRBV5-1,CASRPGTITDTQYF,TGCGCCAGCAGACCCGGGACTATCACAGATACGCAGTATTTT
.,TRBJ2-7,TRBD1,TRBV30,CAWSEGGQFYEQYF,TGTGCCTGGAGCGAAGGGGGACAGTTTTACGAGCAGTACTTC
few,TRBJ1-2,.,TRBV28,CASSPFDYGYTF,TGTGCCAGCAGTCCGTTCGACTATGGCTACACCTTC
.,TRBJ2-2,.,TRBV21-1,CATKGLADTGELFF,TGTGCCACCAAAGGACTAGCGGACACCGGGGAGCTGTTTTTT
.,TRBJ2-3,.,TRBV29-1,CSVEFGADTQYF,TGCAGCGTTGAATTCGGGGCAGATACGCAGTATTTT
few,TRBJ1-3,.,TRBV19,CASSRSGSRSGNTIYF,TGTGCCAGTAGTAGGTCAGGCAGCCGCTCTGGAAACACCATATATTTT
.,TRBJ2-1,TRBD2,TRBV7-2,CASSLAASGPYNEQFF,TGTGCCAGCAGCTTAGCTGCTAGCGGTCCCTACAATGAGCAGTTCTTC
once,TRBJ2-1,.,TRBV5-1,CASSPTTSPNEQFF,TGCGCCAGCAGCCCCACGACAAGCCCCAATGAGCAGTTCTTC
few,TRBJ1-1,.,TRBV2,CASRLPDRQNTEAFF,TGTGCCAGCAGGCTCCCCGACAGGCAGAACACTGAAGCTTTCTTT
.,TRBJ1-2,.,TRBV28,CASTPLGTLDHGYTF,TGTGCCAGCACCCCCCTGGGGACTCTCGACCATGGCTACACCTTC
.,TRBJ2-2,TRBD1,TRBV3-1/TRBV3-2,CASSRQGGTGELFF,TGTGCCAGCTCACGACAGGGTGGGACCGGGGAGCTGTTTTTT
.,TRBJ2-5,TRBD1,TRBV28,CASSSGTGVVGETQYF,TGTGCCAGCAGCTCCGGGACAGGGGTGGTAGGAGAGACCCAGTACTTC
.,TRBJ1-5,.,TRBV4-3,CASSQVVGSNQPQHF,TGCGCCAGCAGCCAAGTCGTCGGTAGCAATCAGCCCCAGCATTTT
.,TRBJ1-6,.,TRBV5-1,CASSVGDPNSPLHF,TGCGCCAGCAGCGTAGGGGATCCGAATTCACCCCTCCACTTT
.,TRBJ1-2,TRBD1,TRBV28,CASTQTGMNYGYTF,TGTGCCAGCACCCAGACAGGGATGAACTATGGCTACACCTTC
.,TRBJ2-7,TRBD2,TRBV4-1,CASSQGSAGAQSLGHEQYF,TGCGCCAGCAGCCAAGGGTCAGCGGGGGCCCAGTCCCTGGGCCACGAGCAGTACTTC
.,TRBJ2-7,TRBD1,TRBV14,CASSKTGRSYEQYF,TGTGCCAGCAGCAAGACAGGGCGATCCTACGAGCAGTACTTC
.,TRBJ1-5,TRBD1,TRBV3-1/TRBV3-2,CASSRDRGNSNQPQHF,TGTGCCAGCAGCCGGGACAGGGGAAATAGCAATCAGCCCCAGCATTTT
.,TRBJ1-4,TRBD1,TRBV7-2,CASSLDGQGNEKLFF,TGTGCCAGCAGCTTAGATGGACAGGGTAATGAAAAACTGTTTTTT
once,TRBJ2-7,.,TRBV24-1,CATSFRGSSYEQYF,TGTGCCACCAGTTTTCGGGGGAGCTCCTACGAGCAGTACTTC
.,TRBJ2-1,.,TRBV27,CASRADRGTYNEQFF,TGTGCCAGCAGGGCGGACAGAGGGACCTACAATGAGCAGTTCTTC
few,TRBJ1-6,TRBD1,TRBV6-5,CASRGTVLGSPLHF,TGTGCCAGCAGGGGGACAGTCCTTGGGTCACCCCTCCACTTT
.,TRBJ1-2,TRBD1,TRBV19,CASSTTGTDGYTF,TGTGCCAGTAGTACCACTGGGACAGATGGCTACACCTTC
.,TRBJ1-4,TRBD1,TRBV25-1,CASSDKGQGHEKLFF,TGTGCCAGCAGTGATAAAGGACAGGGGCATGAAAAACTGTTTTTT
.,TRBJ1-2,.,TRBV7-2,CASSSRGGGPDYGYTF,TGTGCCAGCAGCTCTCGTGGGGGGGGACCCGACTATGGCTACACCTTC
.,TRBJ2-1,.,TRBV6-5,CASRLAQVVYEQFF,TGTGCCAGCAGACTAGCCCAAGTGGTCTATGAGCAGTTCTTC
.,TRBJ1-2,.,TRBV6-5,CASSFRGNNYGYTF,TGTGCCAGCAGTTTTCGGGGGAATAACTATGGCTACACCTTC
.,TRBJ1-2,.,TRBV7-9,CATWGGVYGYTF,TGTGCCACATGGGGCGGGGTCTATGGCTACACCTTC
few,TRBJ1-2,.,TRBV29-1,CSVDLTDYGYTF,TGCAGCGTTGATTTAACAGATTATGGCTACACCTTC